This passage covers 22 T cell receptor beta chains from one sample sequenced in a study of Graves' ophthalmopathy and Graves' hyperthyroidism. Amplified material comprised TCR beta CDR3 regions derived from RNA transcripts. The first-round RT-PCR employed HTBI primers together with the Qiagen OneStep RT-PCR kit. A multiplex PCR was then performed as the second round. From the multiplex PCR reads, TCRdb called clonotypes with MiXCR, one entry per CDR3 protein. The sample records a few hundred thousand distinct CDR3 sequences, around a fifth being singletons. Sequencing was carried out using peripheral blood. The receptors stem from a woman aged 18 to 35 with stable Graves' hyperthyroidism.

The gene calls are TRBV10-3 and TRBJ2-7; 8 positions match TRBD2. The CDR3 extends over 14 amino acids. The trim removed 4 bases at V and 3 bases at J, leaving 5 bases unmatched. Germline V CDR1 and CDR2: ENHRY, SYGVKD. The CDR3 coding sequence is TGTGCCATCAGTGCGGGCGGGGGGAACTACGAGCAGTACTTC. As protein: CAISAGGGNYEQYF.

This chain joins TRBV2 and TRBJ2-5; 7 bases align to TRBD2. Looked up from germline, CDR1 is SNHLY and CDR2 is FYNNEI. This CDR3 comprises 14 residues. The V and J ends lost 11 bases and 5 bases, in that order; junction bases with no gene match: 14. CDR3 bases: TGTGCCTCCAGTTCGGGGAGCGGGGTGGAGACCCAGTACTTC. Its translation is CASSSGSGVETQYF.

This clonotype was seen repeatedly, ten times or more. This chain links TRBV6-1 with TRBJ1-5; D ambiguous. The V and J ends lost 2 bases and 5 bases respectively, with 7 bases between them. This CDR3 has 13 amino acids. The germline gives CDR1 MNHNS, CDR2 SASEGT. CDR3 sequence (DNA): TGTGCCAGCAGTGAAACGTGGGATCAGCCCCAGCATTTT. Its protein product is CASSETWDQPQHF.

This clonotype was counted ten times or more. The chain couples TRBV12-3 or TRBV12-4 to TRBJ1-6; the D gene is possibly TRBD1 (6 bases). CDR3 length: 18 amino acids. V dropped 7 bases and J dropped 4 bases, with 23 bases sitting between them. The CDR3 sequence is CASTRPGQGRPYNSPLHF. CDR3 nucleotide sequence: TGTGCCAGCACCCGCCCGGGGCAGGGGAGACCTTATAATTCACCCCTCCACTTT.

This clonotype was detected only once. A single base separates this from a much larger clone, so it may be a read error. The genes are TRBV12-3 or TRBV12-4 and TRBJ1-2; TRBD1 matches at 12 bases. J gave up 5 bases and V 10 bases, and 14 bases lay outside the gene matches. The CDR3 sequence is 16 residues long. In DNA form, the CDR3 reads TGTGCCAACAGACGCGGGGGACAGGGGGCCGTTTATGGCTACACCTTC. Protein sequence: CANRRGGQGAVYGYTF.

This clonotype was seen at least ten times. The chain employs TRBV27 and TRBJ2-6; no clear D gene. The V end was cut by 2 bases, the J end by 2 bases, with 10 bases between. The CDR3 covers 16 residues. Germline V gene lookup returns CDR1 MNHEY and CDR2 SMNVEV (reference sequence). The CDR3 DNA reads TGTGCCAGCAGTTTAGATAAATCGCCTGGGGCCAACGTCCTGACTTTC. Protein sequence: CASSLDKSPGANVLTF.

The table lists this clonotype with many counts. The chain is built from TRBV27 and TRBJ2-2; TRBD2 might be the D (5 bases). Germline V CDR1 and CDR2: MNHEY, SMNVEV (reference sequence). The CDR3 runs 17 residues. Trimming pared 5 bases from V and 0 bases from J, leaving 16 bases between. For the CDR3, the DNA is TGTGCCAGCAGTCACCATCCGGGGTTCGCGAACACCGGGGAGCTGTTTTTT. Encoded protein: CASSHHPGFANTGELFF.

This clonotype has a count of ten or more. The chain has TRBV12-3 or TRBV12-4 and TRBJ2-5; the match to TRBD2 covers 12 bases. The V segment lost 5 bases and the J segment 5 bases; nucleotides outside the gene matches: 15. CDR3 length: 18 amino acids. DNA for the CDR3: TGTGCCAGCAGTACTCGACTAGCGGGGGTGGGGACGGCCGAGACCCAGTACTTC. Encoded protein: CASSTRLAGVGTAETQYF.

This clonotype was seen many times. CDR3 DNA sequence: TGTGCCAGTAGTAGGAGGAGGACAGGGCCGAGAGACACTGAAGCTTTCTTT. It codes for CASSRRRTGPRDTEAFF. The V and J genes are TRBV19 and TRBJ1-1, with 8 bases identical to TRBD1. The V segment lost 4 bases and the J segment 3 bases; nucleotides outside the gene matches: 13. CDR1 and CDR2 from the germline V gene are LNHDA and SQIVND (reference sequence). There are 17 residues in the CDR3.

J is TRBJ2-2 and V is TRBV14; no clear D gene. This CDR3 is 13 amino acids long. Trimming left V 0 bases short and J 6 bases short, with 5 bases between. Germline V gene data show CDR1 as SGHDN and CDR2 as FVKESK. CDR3 nucleotide sequence: TGTGCCAGCAGCCAAGAAGGCTCCGGGGAGCTGTTTTTT. It is translated as CASSQEGSGELFF. Complete variable domain (other parts from reference TRBV14 and TRBJ2-2): EAGVTQFPSHSVIEKGQTVTLRCDPISGHDNLYWYRRVMGKEIKFLLHFVKESKQDESGMPNNRFLAERTGGTYSTLKVQPAELEDSGVYFCASSQEGSGELFFGEGSRLTVL.

Remarks on this clonotype: A single base separates this from a much larger clone, so it may be a read error. The chain combines TRBV12-3 or TRBV12-4 with TRBJ1-5; 8 bases are shared with TRBD1. This CDR3 is built from 12 residues. Trimming took 6 bases from V and 6 from J; bases not matched to a gene: 1. The chain's CDR3 is CASRTGAQPQHF. CDR3 nucleotide sequence: TGTGCCAGCAGGACAGGGGCTCAGCCCCAGCATTTT.

At least ten counts were recorded for this clonotype. CDR3 region: CASTPSSRGETQYF. The CDR3 bases are TGTGCCAGCACCCCGAGTTCCCGGGGAGAGACCCAGTACTTC. V and J are TRBV12-3 or TRBV12-4 and TRBJ2-5; a weak D match, TRBD2 (5 bases). The CDR3 covers 14 residues. The V end lost 7 bases, the J end lost 4 bases, and 16 bases lay between the germline ends.

This clonotype was seen at least ten times. The rearrangement joins TRBV6-5 to TRBJ1-2; D gene unclear. Trimming stripped 0 bases from V and 3 bases from J, with 5 bases between. Germline CDR1 is MNHEY and CDR2 is SVGAGI. The CDR3 length is 13 residues. The CDR3, as DNA: TGTGCCAGCAGTTACTCCGGGGACTATGGCTACACCTTC. Amino acids: CASSYSGDYGYTF.

This clonotype was detected ten times or more. The chain recombines TRBV27 with TRBJ2-2; D is uncertain. Deletions cut 8 bases from V and 3 bases from J, with 10 bases between. This CDR3 comprises 13 residues. The germline V gene has CDR1 MNHEY and CDR2 SMNVEV (reference sequence). The CDR3 protein is CASGRTHTGELFF. The DNA for the CDR3 is TGTGCCAGCGGCCGAACACACACCGGGGAGCTGTTTTTT.

A note on this clonotype: A much larger clone lies one base from this, so it may be a read error. J is TRBJ2-7 and V is TRBV12-3 or TRBV12-4; TRBD1 agrees at 9 bases. V trimming: 5 bases; J trimming: 0 bases; junction bases outside the gene matches: 8. The CDR3 consists of 16 residues. The CDR3 nucleotides are TGTGCCAGCAGTCTTAAATCGGGACAGGGCTCCTACGAGCAGTACGTC. It translates to CASSLKSGQGSYEQYV.

V is TRBV7-2 and J is TRBJ1-3; D remains ambiguous. Deletions cut 0 bases from V and 0 bases from J, with 9 bases between. Per germline, CDR1 SGHTA and CDR2 FQGNSA. The CDR3 length is 16 residues. CDR3 bases: TGTGCCAGCAGCTTAGCGGGCGGCCACTCTGGAAACACCATATATTTT. Amino acid sequence: CASSLAGGHSGNTIYF. Combining the CDR3 with reference TRBV7-2 and TRBJ1-3 gives the whole variable domain GAGVSQSPSNKVTEKGKDVELRCDPISGHTALYWYRQSLGQGLEFLIYFQGNSAPDKSGLPSDRFSAERTGGSVSTLTIQRTQQEDSAVYLCASSLAGGHSGNTIYFGEGSWLTVV.

This chain connects TRBV28 to TRBJ2-2, with D uncertain. V was pared by 4 bases and J by 4 bases, with 10 bases between. The CDR3 totals 14 residues. Germline CDR1 MDHEN, CDR2 SYDVKM. The CDR3 DNA is TGTGCCAGCAGTTCGGCTCAAGGCACCGGGGAGCTGTTTTTT. Its protein is CASSSAQGTGELFF.

About this clonotype itself: This may arise from a read error, as a much more abundant clone is one base away. The V call is TRBV18, the J call TRBJ2-7; D possibly matches TRBD1 or TRBD2 (5 bases each). In germline, CDR1 is KGHSH, CDR2 LQKENI. The CDR3 is 15 residues long. Trimming stripped 3 bases from V and 2 bases from J, with 14 bases between. The CDR3 DNA reads TGTGCCAGCTCACCCCGGGACCGGGCGGCCTACGAGCAGTACGTC. Its protein product is CASSPRDRAAYEQYV.

This clonotype showed up just a few times. The genes are TRBV18 and TRBJ1-2; no reliable D call. Trimming cost V 3 bases and J 5 bases, with 19 bases left between them. Germline CDR1 is KGHSH and CDR2 is LQKENI. There are 16 residues in the CDR3. The CDR3 bases are TGTGCCAGCTCACCTTCCGGTCACAATTTCGAATATGGCTACACCTTC. The encoded protein is CASSPSGHNFEYGYTF.

This clonotype has a count of ten or more. V usage is TRBV11-2 and J usage is TRBJ2-2, with D perhaps TRBD1 or TRBD2 (5 bases each). Germline V gene sequence: CDR1 SGHAT, CDR2 FQNNGV. Trimming shortened V by 6 bases and J by 6 bases, and 23 bases separated the two germline ends. The CDR3 contains 17 residues. For the CDR3, the DNA is TGTGCCAGCAGTCGTCCCCTTGGGTCGGGGCCTTCCGGGGAGCTGTTTTTT. Its protein product is CASSRPLGSGPSGELFF.

The chain has TRBV11-2 and TRBJ2-7; 7 nucleotides agree with TRBD2. Germline V CDR1 and CDR2: SGHAT, FQNNGV. J was trimmed by 7 bases and V by 1 base; bases with no gene match: 13. The CDR3 runs 16 residues. Written as DNA, the CDR3 is TGTGCCAGCAGCTTAGGCGGCGCGGGAGTTAGGCGGGAGCAGTACTTC. Its translation: CASSLGGAGVRREQYF.

The chain has TRBV20-1 and TRBJ1-2; D uncertain. Germline CDR1 and CDR2: DFQATT and SNEGSKA (reference sequence). V dropped 2 bases and J dropped 5 bases, with 15 bases sitting between them. The CDR3 runs 14 residues. The CDR3 here is CSARLHGVPYGYTF. The CDR3 nucleotides are TGCAGTGCTAGACTTCACGGGGTACCATATGGCTACACCTTC.